What follows describes a single T cell receptor (beta chain). TCRdb keeps only in-frame clones here, not all; method: immunoSEQ multiplex PCR. Here the sample spans some 4,000 clones, less than 45% being singletons. V was cut by 1 base and J by 6 bases, with 6 bases left in between. Germline V gene data show CDR1 as LGHNA and CDR2 as YNFKEQ. The CDR3 runs 13 residues. The record originates from a study of CD8 T cells in acute hepatitis C reinfection. General study findings and limits: TRBV04 and TRBV06 were preferentially used in all groups, not explained by naive pool overrepresentation.

Time point indicated: acute HCV infection, within 168 days of estimated infection date. The hepatitis C virus-specific receptor repertoire was characterized directly ex vivo, with no prior expansion in culture. This chain links TRBV4-2 with TRBJ2-2, with D hard to call. The material was HCV NS3-1073 tetramer-sorted CD8+ T cells from PBMCs, obtained during acute infection. The TCR originated in a man in his thirties or forties with chronic hepatitis C. In nucleotides, the CDR3 is TGTGCCAGCAGCCAAGCGGGTGCCGGGGAGCTGTTTTTT. Translating gives CASSQAGAGELFF.